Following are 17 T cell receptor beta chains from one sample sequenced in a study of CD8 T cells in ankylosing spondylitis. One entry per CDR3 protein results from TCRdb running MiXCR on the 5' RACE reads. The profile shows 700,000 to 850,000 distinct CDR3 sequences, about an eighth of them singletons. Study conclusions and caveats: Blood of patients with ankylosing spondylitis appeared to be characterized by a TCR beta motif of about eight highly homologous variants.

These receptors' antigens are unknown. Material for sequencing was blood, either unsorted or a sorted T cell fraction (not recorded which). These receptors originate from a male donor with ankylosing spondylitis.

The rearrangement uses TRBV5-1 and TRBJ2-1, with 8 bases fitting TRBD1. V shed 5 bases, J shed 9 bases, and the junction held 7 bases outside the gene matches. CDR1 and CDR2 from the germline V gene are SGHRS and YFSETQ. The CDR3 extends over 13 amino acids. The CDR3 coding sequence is TGCGCCAGCAGTTCAACAGGGGGTACTGAGCAGTTCTTC. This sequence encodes CASSSTGGTEQFF.

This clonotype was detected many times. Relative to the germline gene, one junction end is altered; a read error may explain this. The CDR3 sequence: CASSFLAGTDTQYF. The CDR3 DNA follows: TGCGCCAGCAGCTTTTTAGCGGGGACAGATACGCAGTATTTT. The rearrangement joins TRBV7-9 to TRBJ2-3; TRBD2 matches at 8 bases. Germline CDR1 SEHNR, CDR2 FQNEAQ (reference sequence). This CDR3 spans 14 amino acids.

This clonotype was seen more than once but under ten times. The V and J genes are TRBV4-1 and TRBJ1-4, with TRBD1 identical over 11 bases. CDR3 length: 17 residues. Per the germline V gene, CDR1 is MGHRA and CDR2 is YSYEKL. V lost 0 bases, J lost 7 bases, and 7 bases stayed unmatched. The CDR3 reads CASSQDRSGTGGEKLFF. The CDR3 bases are TGCGCCAGCAGCCAAGATCGTTCCGGGACAGGGGGTGAAAAACTGTTTTTT.

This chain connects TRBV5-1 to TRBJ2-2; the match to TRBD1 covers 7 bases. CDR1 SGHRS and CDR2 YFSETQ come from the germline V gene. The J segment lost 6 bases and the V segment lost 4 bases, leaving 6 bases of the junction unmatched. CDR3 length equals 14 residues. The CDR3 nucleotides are TGCGCCAGCAGCCAGACAGGGACGTCCGGGGAGCTGTTTTTT. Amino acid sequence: CASSQTGTSGELFF.

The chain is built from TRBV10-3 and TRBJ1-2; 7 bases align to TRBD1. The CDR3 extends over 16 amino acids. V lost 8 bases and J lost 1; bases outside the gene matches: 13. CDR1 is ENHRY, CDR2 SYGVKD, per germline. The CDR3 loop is CAIGSGTATRNYGYTF. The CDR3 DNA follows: TGTGCCATCGGGTCAGGGACAGCTACGCGTAACTATGGCTACACCTTC.

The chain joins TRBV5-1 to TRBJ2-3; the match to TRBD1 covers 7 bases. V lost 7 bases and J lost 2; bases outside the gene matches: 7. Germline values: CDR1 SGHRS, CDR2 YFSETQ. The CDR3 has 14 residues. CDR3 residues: CASVKGTATDTQYF. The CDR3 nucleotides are TGCGCCAGCGTAAAAGGGACAGCCACAGATACGCAGTATTTT.

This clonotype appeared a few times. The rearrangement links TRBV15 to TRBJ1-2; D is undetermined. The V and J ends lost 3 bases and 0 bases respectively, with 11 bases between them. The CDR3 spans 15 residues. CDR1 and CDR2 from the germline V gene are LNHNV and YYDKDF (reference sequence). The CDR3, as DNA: TGTGCCACCAGCAGTGAAGGGAAAGCTAACTATGGCTACACCTTC. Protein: CATSSEGKANYGYTF.

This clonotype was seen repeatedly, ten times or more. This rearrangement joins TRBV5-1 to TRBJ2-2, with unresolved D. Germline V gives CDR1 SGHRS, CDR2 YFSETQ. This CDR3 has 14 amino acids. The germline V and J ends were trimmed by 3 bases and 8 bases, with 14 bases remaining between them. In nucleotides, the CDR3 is TGCGCCAGCAGCTGGGCAGATTCGAGAGGGGAGCTGTTTTTT. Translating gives CASSWADSRGELFF.

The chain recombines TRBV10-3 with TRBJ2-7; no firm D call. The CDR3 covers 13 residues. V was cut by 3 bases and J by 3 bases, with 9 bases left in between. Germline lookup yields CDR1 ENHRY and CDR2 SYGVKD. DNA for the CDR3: TGTGCCATCAGTGAAAGTCAGAACTACGAGCAGTACTTC. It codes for CAISESQNYEQYF.

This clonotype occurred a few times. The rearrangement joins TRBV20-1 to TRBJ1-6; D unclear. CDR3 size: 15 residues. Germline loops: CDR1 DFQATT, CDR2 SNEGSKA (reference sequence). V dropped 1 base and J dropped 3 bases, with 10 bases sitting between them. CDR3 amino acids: CSARGRNNYNSPLHF. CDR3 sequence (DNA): TGCAGTGCTAGAGGGCGGAATAACTATAATTCACCCCTCCACTTT.

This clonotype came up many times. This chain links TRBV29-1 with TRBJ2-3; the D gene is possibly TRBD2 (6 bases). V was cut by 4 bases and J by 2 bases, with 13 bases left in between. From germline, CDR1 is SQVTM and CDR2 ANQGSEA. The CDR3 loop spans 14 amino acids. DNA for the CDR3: TGCAGCGTTGGGAGGGCAGCCTTCACAGATACGCAGTATTTT. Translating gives CSVGRAAFTDTQYF.

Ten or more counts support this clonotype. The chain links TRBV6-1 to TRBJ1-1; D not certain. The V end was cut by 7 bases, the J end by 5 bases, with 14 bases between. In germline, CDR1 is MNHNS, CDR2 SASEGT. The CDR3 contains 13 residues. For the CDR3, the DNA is TGTGCCAGCACCCGTTTAGGTGGGACTGAAGCTTTCTTT. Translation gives CASTRLGGTEAFF.

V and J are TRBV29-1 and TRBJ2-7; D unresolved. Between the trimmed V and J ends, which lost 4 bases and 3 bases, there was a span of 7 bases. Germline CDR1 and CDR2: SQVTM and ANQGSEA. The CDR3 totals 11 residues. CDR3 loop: CSVVKNYEQYF. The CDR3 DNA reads TGCAGCGTTGTAAAGAACTACGAGCAGTACTTC.

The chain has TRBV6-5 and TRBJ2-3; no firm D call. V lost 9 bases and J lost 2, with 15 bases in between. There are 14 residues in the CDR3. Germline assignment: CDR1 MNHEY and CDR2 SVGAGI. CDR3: CASQLSPHTDTQYF. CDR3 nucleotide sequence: TGTGCCAGTCAGTTGTCCCCCCACACAGATACGCAGTATTTT.

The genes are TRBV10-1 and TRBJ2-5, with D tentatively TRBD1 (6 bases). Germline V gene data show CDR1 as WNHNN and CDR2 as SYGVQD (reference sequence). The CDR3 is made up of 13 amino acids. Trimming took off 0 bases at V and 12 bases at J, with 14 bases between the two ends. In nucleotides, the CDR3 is TGCGCCAGCAGTGAGTCGCTAGGGACAAGAAAGTACTTC. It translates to CASSESLGTRKYF.

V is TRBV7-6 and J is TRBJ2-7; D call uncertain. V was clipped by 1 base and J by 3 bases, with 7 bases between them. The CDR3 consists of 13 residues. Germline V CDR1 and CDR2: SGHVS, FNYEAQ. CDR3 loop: CASSLDDGYEQYF. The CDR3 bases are TGTGCCAGCAGCTTAGATGACGGCTACGAGCAGTACTTC.

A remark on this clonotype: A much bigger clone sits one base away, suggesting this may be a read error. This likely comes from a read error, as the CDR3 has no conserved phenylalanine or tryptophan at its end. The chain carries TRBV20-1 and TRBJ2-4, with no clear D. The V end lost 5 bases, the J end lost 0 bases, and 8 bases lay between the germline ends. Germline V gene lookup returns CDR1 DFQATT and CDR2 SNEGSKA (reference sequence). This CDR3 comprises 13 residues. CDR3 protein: CSAGLLAKNIQYL. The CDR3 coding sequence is TGCAGTGCTGGGCTCTTAGCCAAAAACATTCAGTACCTC.